This T cell receptor (beta chain) derives from a study of control samples from healthy donors and cancer patients. Sequencing used immunoSEQ multiplex PCR; TCRdb keeps in-frame clones, though not all of them. The data hold about 20,000 clones, with about 83% observed a single time. This TCR derives from a man aged 55 to 69 with head and neck cancer. Sequencing used PBMCs.

In DNA form, the CDR3 reads TGCAGTGCTAGTGGCCTATACAACTCCTACAATGAGCAGTTCTTC. It is translated as CSASGLYNSYNEQFF. This rearrangement joins TRBV20-1 to TRBJ2-1; D is undetermined. V lost 3 bases and J 0 bases, leaving 12 bases between the germline ends. CDR1 is DFQATT, CDR2 SNEGSKA, per germline (reference sequence). The CDR3 contains 15 residues.